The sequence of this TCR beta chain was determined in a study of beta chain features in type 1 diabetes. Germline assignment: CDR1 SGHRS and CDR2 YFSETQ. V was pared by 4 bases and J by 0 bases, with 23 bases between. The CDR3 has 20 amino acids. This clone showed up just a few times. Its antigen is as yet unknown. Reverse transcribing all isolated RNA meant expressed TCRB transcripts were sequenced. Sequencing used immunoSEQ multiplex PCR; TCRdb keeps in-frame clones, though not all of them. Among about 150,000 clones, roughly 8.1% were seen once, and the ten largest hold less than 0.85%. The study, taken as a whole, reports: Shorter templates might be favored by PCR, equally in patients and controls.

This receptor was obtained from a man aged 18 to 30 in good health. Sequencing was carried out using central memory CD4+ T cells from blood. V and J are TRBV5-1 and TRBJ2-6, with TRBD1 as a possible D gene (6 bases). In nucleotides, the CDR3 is TGCGCCAGCAGCCTGGAGGTCAGGGGCCCATCTCTCTCTGGGGCCAACGTCCTGACTTTC. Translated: CASSLEVRGPSLSGANVLTF.